Following are 26 T cell receptor beta chains from one sample sequenced in a study of blood T cell repertoires in COVID-19. Clones were read by immunoSEQ multiplex PCR, and TCRdb kept only the in-frame ones, dropping some. The table includes hundreds of thousands of clones, roughly 90% detected once. The sequenced sample was peripheral blood. Source of these receptors: a man aged 40-49 years with acute or convalescent COVID-19.

As to this clone: Other DNA variants within this sample encode the same CDR3. V usage is TRBV18 and J usage is TRBJ2-2; no clear D. Trimming took off 4 bases at V and 0 bases at J, with 3 bases between the two ends. The CDR3 contains 13 residues. Germline V CDR1 and CDR2: KGHSH, LQKENI. The CDR3 here is CASSLSNTGELFF. The CDR3 DNA is TGTGCCAGCTCACTCTCGAACACCGGGGAGCTGTTTTTT.

The rearrangement uses TRBV2 and TRBJ1-1; 9 bases fit TRBD1. This CDR3 contains 14 residues. V was clipped by 8 bases and J by 2 bases; unmatched bases: 6. Germline V gene lookup returns CDR1 SNHLY and CDR2 FYNNEI. In nucleotides, the CDR3 is TGTGCCAGCCGTCGACAGGGGGAAAACACTGAAGCTTTCTTT. Protein product: CASRRQGENTEAFF.

A single count supports this clone. The chain is built from TRBV7-8 and TRBJ2-7, with 8 bases aligning to TRBD2. Per the germline V gene, CDR1 is SGHVS and CDR2 is FQNEAQ. The V gene end was trimmed by 5 bases and the J gene end by 3 bases; junction bases not matched to a gene: 6. The CDR3 runs 14 residues. CDR3 sequence reads: CASSPTGGGYEQYF. The CDR3 bases are TGTGCCAGCAGCCCCACGGGGGGGGGCTACGAGCAGTACTTC.

This chain connects TRBV9 to TRBJ2-1, with 15 bases that match TRBD2. The V gene's germline CDR1 is SGDLS and CDR2 YYNGEE. The ends lost 0 bases at V and 4 bases at J; junction bases unmatched: 5. This CDR3 is built from 18 residues. CDR3 in amino acids: CASSVAWGLAGGYNEQFF. For the CDR3, the DNA is TGTGCCAGCAGCGTAGCTTGGGGACTAGCGGGGGGTTACAATGAGCAGTTCTTC.

The sample holds one count of this clone. The genes are TRBV20-1 and TRBJ1-1; D unresolved. This CDR3 has 12 residues. Germline CDR1 and CDR2: DFQATT and SNEGSKA (reference sequence). Trimming removed 3 bases at V and 6 bases at J, with 11 bases between. CDR3 region: CSASPRRAEAFF. The DNA for the CDR3 is TGCAGTGCTAGTCCCCGTCGGGCTGAAGCTTTCTTT.

The genes are TRBV30 and TRBJ2-2, with a tentative D call TRBD1 (5 bases). The CDR3 extends over 13 amino acids. V lost 1 base and J lost 5, with 8 bases in between. Germline V gene lookup returns CDR1 GTSNPN and CDR2 SVGIG (reference sequence). The CDR3 region is CAWSGQRTGELFF. Here the CDR3 DNA reads TGTGCCTGGAGTGGACAGAGAACCGGGGAGCTGTTTTTT.

V usage is TRBV6-5 and J usage is TRBJ2-2, with D possibly matching TRBD1 (6 bases). The CDR3 contains 13 residues. CDR1 and CDR2 from the germline V gene are MNHEY and SVGAGI. V was cut by 10 bases and J by 7 bases, with 16 bases left in between. The CDR3 loop is CATRDTRSGELFF. In DNA form, the CDR3 reads TGTGCCACTCGGGACACAAGGAGCGGGGAGCTGTTTTTT.

The chain couples TRBV10-1 to TRBJ1-1; D remains ambiguous. Looked up from germline, CDR1 is WNHNN and CDR2 is SYGVQD (reference sequence). The V gene lost 6 bases and the J gene lost 3 bases, with 14 bases spanning the gap. The CDR3 totals 14 residues. CDR3 nucleotide sequence: TGCGCCAGCAGCCCGGGAGGATTCTACACTGAAGCTTTCTTT. Its protein product is CASSPGGFYTEAFF.

The chain carries TRBV5-1 and TRBJ1-2, with TRBD1 as a possible D gene (6 bases). The length of the CDR3 is 14 residues. Germline lookup yields CDR1 SGHRS and CDR2 YFSETQ. Between the trimmed V and J ends, which lost 4 bases and 8 bases, there was a span of 18 bases. The chain's CDR3 is CASSPGSGESGYTF. In DNA, the CDR3 is TGCGCCAGCAGCCCTGGATCAGGGGAAAGCGGCTACACCTTC.

The chain combines TRBV12-5 with TRBJ2-1; maybe TRBD2 (7 bases). The CDR3 has 16 residues. Germline V lookup: CDR1 LGHNT, CDR2 FRNRAP. V was clipped by 7 bases and J by 0 bases, with 16 bases between them. The CDR3: CASAGDGGPSYNEQFF. CDR3 sequence (DNA): TGTGCTAGTGCTGGGGACGGGGGGCCCTCCTACAATGAGCAGTTCTTC.

The chain has TRBV10-3 and TRBJ1-2; TRBD1 might be the D (6 bases). Trimming stripped 10 bases from V and 3 bases from J, with 21 bases between. The CDR3 runs to 15 residues. CDR1 is ENHRY and CDR2 is SYGVKD in the germline V gene. The CDR3: CATSYQGSAYYGYTF. The CDR3 nucleotides read TGTGCCACTTCTTACCAGGGGAGCGCTTACTATGGCTACACCTTC.

There are a few counts of this clone. V gene TRBV27 combines with J gene TRBJ1-6, with 7 nucleotides matching TRBD1. The CDR3 totals 14 residues. V trimming: 7 bases; J trimming: 6 bases; junction bases outside the gene matches: 6. The germline CDR1 and CDR2 sequences are MNHEY and SMNVEV (reference sequence). This CDR3 is CASTRDRLNSPLHF. In DNA form, the CDR3 reads TGTGCCAGCACAAGGGACAGACTTAATTCACCCCTCCACTTT.

Note on this clone: At one end, the junction sequence differs from germline, possibly due to a read error. The V call is TRBV28, the J call TRBJ2-3, with D possibly matching TRBD1 (5 bases). This CDR3 has 14 residues. CDR1 is MDHEN, CDR2 SYDVKM, per germline. The CDR3 spells CASNLDSTVDTQYF. The CDR3 DNA reads as TGTGCCAGCAATTTAGACAGTACGGTGGATACGCAGTATTTT. The full variable domain, completed using reference TRBV28 and TRBJ2-3, is DVKVTQSSRYLVKRTGEKVFLECVQDMDHENMFWYRQDPGLGLRLIYFSYDVKMKEKGDIPEGYSVSREKKERFSLILESASTNQTSMYLCASNLDSTVDTQYFGPGTRLTVL.

This clone was detected only a few times. This chain uses TRBV3-1 (or the pseudogene TRBV3-2) with TRBJ1-2, with 8 bases identical to TRBD1. The CDR3 loop spans 16 amino acids. Trimming at V came to 2 bases and at J to 1 base, leaving 6 bases not matched to a gene. The germline CDR1 and CDR2 sequences are LGHDT and YNNKEL (reference sequence). The CDR3 here is CASSQNWDRSNYGYTF. CDR3 bases: TGTGCCAGCAGCCAAAACTGGGACAGGAGTAACTATGGCTACACCTTC.

V usage is TRBV6-1 and J usage is TRBJ1-2, with 7 bases aligning to TRBD1. Germline CDR1 reads MNHNS; CDR2 reads SASEGT. This CDR3 has 15 residues. J gave up 5 bases and V 0 bases, and 6 bases lay outside the gene matches. The CDR3 spells CASSEAGGPRYGYTF. The CDR3 DNA is TGTGCCAGCAGTGAAGCAGGGGGCCCTAGGTATGGCTACACCTTC.

V is TRBV19 and J is TRBJ2-1, with TRBD1 matching 7 bases. The germline CDR1 and CDR2 sequences are LNHDA and SQIVND (reference sequence). V was pared by 3 bases and J by 7 bases, with 15 bases of the junction left unmatched. This CDR3 contains 17 residues. The CDR3 region has the DNA TGTGCCAGTAGTATGGCGATAGTGGCAGGGGGTGAAAATGAGCAGTTCTTC. Its protein is CASSMAIVAGGENEQFF.

V gene TRBV9 combines with J gene TRBJ1-1; 8 nucleotides agree with TRBD1. This CDR3 is built from 17 residues. The germline CDR1 and CDR2 sequences are SGDLS and YYNGEE. Trimming at V came to 4 bases and at J to 1 base, leaving 12 bases not matched to a gene. The CDR3 region is CASSPPIYDRGNTEAFF. The CDR3 region has the DNA TGTGCCAGCAGCCCTCCAATATACGACAGGGGGAACACTGAAGCTTTCTTT.

This chain links TRBV6-5 with TRBJ1-5, with TRBD1 identical over 12 bases. CDR3 length: 15 residues. V lost 6 bases, J lost 8 bases, and 8 bases stayed unmatched. The V gene's germline CDR1 is MNHEY and CDR2 SVGAGI. CDR3 nucleotide sequence: TGTGCCAGCAGGCCGGGACAGGGGGCGAGGGAGCCCCAGCATTTT. It translates to CASRPGQGAREPQHF.

The V call is TRBV6-5, the J call TRBJ2-7; maybe TRBD2 (5 bases). The CDR3 contains 16 residues. The germline CDR1 and CDR2 sequences are MNHEY and SVGAGI. V lost 0 bases, J lost 1 base, and 13 bases lay in between. The CDR3 protein is CASSYSPPRDSYEQYF. CDR3 sequence (DNA): TGTGCCAGCAGTTACTCCCCCCCTCGGGATTCCTACGAGCAGTACTTC.

This clone was observed a single time. The genes are TRBV15 and TRBJ1-2, with D perhaps matching TRBD1 (5 bases). CDR3 length equals 14 residues. The V end lost 2 bases, the J end lost 1 base, and 8 bases lay between the germline ends. The V gene's germline CDR1 is LNHNV and CDR2 YYDKDF (reference sequence). CDR3 DNA sequence: TGTGCCACCAGCAGACCCGACAGTAACTATGGCTACACCTTC. Protein: CATSRPDSNYGYTF.

The chain joins TRBV29-1 to TRBJ2-7, with D perhaps matching TRBD1 (6 bases). Per germline, CDR1 SQVTM and CDR2 ANQGSEA. Trimming cost V 4 bases and J 6 bases, with 16 bases left between them. This CDR3 is built from 13 residues. The DNA for the CDR3 is TGCAGCGTTGTAGTCAGGGGCGTTTCCGAGCAGTACTTC. As protein: CSVVVRGVSEQYF.

This chain uses TRBV27 with TRBJ1-6, with 7 nucleotides matching TRBD1. Trimming removed 2 bases from V and 10 bases from J; junction bases left unmatched: 8. The CDR3 spans 15 residues. Germline CDR1 reads MNHEY; CDR2 reads SMNVEV (reference sequence). The CDR3, as DNA: TGTGCCAGCAGTTTAGGTCACAGGGGTTGGTCACCCCTCCACTTT. Amino acid sequence: CASSLGHRGWSPLHF.

In this sample, this clone turned up once. The chain couples TRBV6-5 to TRBJ2-3, with a possible D match to TRBD2 (7 bases). V lost 6 bases, J lost 4 bases, and 11 bases lay in between. From germline, CDR1 is MNHEY and CDR2 SVGAGI. This CDR3 has 13 residues. The CDR3 DNA reads as TGTGCCAGCAGATCGGGGGGCGCAGATACGCAGTATTTT. The encoded protein is CASRSGGADTQYF.

This chain links TRBV7-3 with TRBJ1-1; D not certain. Trimming shortened V by 5 bases and J by 5 bases, and 15 bases separated the two germline ends. Per the germline V gene, CDR1 is SGHTA and CDR2 is FQGTGA. The CDR3 sequence is 14 residues long. The CDR3 protein is CASSADNGRTEAFF. The CDR3 DNA follows: TGTGCCAGCAGCGCCGACAACGGGAGGACTGAAGCTTTCTTT. Supplemented by reference TRBV7-3 and TRBJ1-1, the full variable domain reads GAGVSQTPSNKVTEKGKYVELRCDPISGHTALYWYRQSLGQGPEFLIYFQGTGAADDSGLPNDRFFAVRPEGSVSTLKIQRTERGDSAVYLCASSADNGRTEAFFGQGTRLTVV.

V gene TRBV7-6 combines with J gene TRBJ1-1, with D perhaps matching TRBD1 (5 bases). Per the germline V gene, CDR1 is SGHVS and CDR2 is FNYEAQ. V lost 3 bases and J 4 bases, leaving 15 bases between the germline ends. The CDR3 extends over 15 amino acids. The DNA of the CDR3 is TGTGCCAGCAGCTTTAACGACGGGGGGGGCACTGAAGCTTTCTTT. As protein: CASSFNDGGGTEAFF.

V is TRBV24-1 and J is TRBJ2-3, with 10 bases that match TRBD2. This CDR3 contains 16 residues. The V gene end was trimmed by 10 bases and the J gene end by 2 bases; junction bases not matched to a gene: 11. CDR1 is KGHDR and CDR2 is SFDVKD in the germline V gene. The CDR3 loop is CATYRELAGLTDTQYF. DNA for the CDR3: TGTGCCACGTACCGCGAACTAGCGGGGCTCACAGATACGCAGTATTTT.